These T cell receptor beta chains were read from a single sample in a study of shared clonotypes between healthy human individuals. Method: immunoSEQ multiplex PCR; TCRdb's copy keeps in-frame clones and lacks some. The sample includes a few million clones, 90% to 96% of them seen just once. The sequenced sample was naive CD4+ T cells sorted from blood. The receptor set was obtained from a young man in good health. CDR3s include the opening cysteine and the closing phenylalanine or tryptophan.

v_call	cdr3_length	j_call	cdr3_aa
TRBV6-6	16	TRBJ1-1	CASGWRDKTLNTEAFF
TRBV6-1	14	TRBJ1-5	CASSEGGYNQPQHF
TRBV5-5	15	TRBJ2-7	CASSGAGTGSGEQYF
TRBV9	14	TRBJ2-3	CASSKSSPTDTQYF
TRBV10-3	15	TRBJ2-7	CAISEFSGVTYEQYF
TRBV10-3	15	TRBJ1-4	CAISESVGGNEKLFF
TRBV28	16	TRBJ1-1	CASSPATTTRNTEAFF
TRBV10-3	14	TRBJ1-1	CAISPVTGNTEAFF
TRBV19	14	TRBJ2-7	CASSTSLTSNEQYF
TRBV2	15	TRBJ1-4	CASGIKGQGNEKLFF
TRBV2	14	TRBJ2-7	CASRWADLSYEQYF
TRBV5-1	15	TRBJ2-2	CASSWGQLNTGELFF
TRBV15	15	TRBJ2-7	CATSPYRDRSYEQYF
TRBV27	16	TRBJ1-6	CASSFPSSGRNSPLHF
TRBV7-9	15	TRBJ1-3	CASSYDRVSGNTIYF
TRBV2	14	TRBJ1-4	CASRDRQGNEKLFF
TRBV7-3	15	TRBJ2-6	CASSPREAGANVLTF
TRBV2	15	TRBJ1-2	CASSEARTVWRGYTF
TRBV5-1	15	TRBJ2-3	CASSFKGAERDTQYF
TRBV6-5	14	TRBJ2-1	CASSYVRAKDEQFF
TRBV7-2	17	TRBJ1-5	CASSLESGLYSNQPQHF
TRBV19	14	TRBJ2-3	CASSRDAGGDTQYF
TRBV9	12	TRBJ1-3	CASSVGGNTIYF
TRBV11-3	14	TRBJ2-1	CASSFRDHYNEQFF
TRBV5-6	17	TRBJ2-2	CASSTTSGRMGTGELFF
TRBV13	13	TRBJ2-7	CASSSPGLYEQYF
TRBV4-1	14	TRBJ2-5	CASSPSQGRETQYF
TRBV7-9	18	TRBJ1-6	CASIRFRPDTDYNSPLHF
TRBV6-1	14	TRBJ1-4	CASSPQGAGEKLFF
TRBV30	14	TRBJ2-2	CARSGTGMTGELFF
TRBV2	18	TRBJ2-1	CASSARGGAGSSYNEQFF
TRBV7-2	14	TRBJ1-1	CASSLARGLTEAFF
TRBV6-1	15	TRBJ2-5	CASSEASQGQETQYF
TRBV19	14	TRBJ2-3	CASSIQRNTDTQYF
TRBV6-5	15	TRBJ1-6	CASSTPGSYNSPLHF
TRBV11-2	14	TRBJ2-5	CASSAQGYQETQYF
TRBV27	14	TRBJ2-7	CATARLAGGYEQYF
TRBV27	16	TRBJ2-1	CASSLESWGSANEQFF
TRBV9	13	TRBJ2-1	CASSVGRVNEQFF
TRBV11-2	17	TRBJ1-2	CASSPVAGTGGAYGYTF
TRBV9	15	TRBJ2-4	CASSARDTIKNIQYF
TRBV5-6	13	TRBJ2-7	CASRLWGAYEQYF
TRBV4-3	19	TRBJ2-1	CASSQDVSGTPGSYNEQFF
TRBV6-5	15	TRBJ1-6	CASSSPGTADSPLHF
TRBV6-5	16	TRBJ2-1	CASSYLEFSSYNEQFF
TRBV9	14	TRBJ2-3	CASSVASAPDTQYF
TRBV27	15	TRBJ1-1	CASSILGDLNTEAFF
TRBV4-1	16	TRBJ1-3	CASSGTAALSGNTIYF
TRBV9	15	TRBJ2-5	CASSAGLAGSETQYF
TRBV6-5	15	TRBJ1-5	CASRPGQGNNQPQHF
TRBV20-1	11	TRBJ2-7	CSARDSYEQYF
TRBV18	17	TRBJ2-7	CASSPPYRGSSSYEQYF
TRBV19	11	TRBJ1-2	CASSIANGYTF